This T cell receptor (beta chain) is drawn from a study of HIV-infected children after antiretroviral therapy interruption. The TCR library was built from RNA with a 3' RACE protocol and unique molecular identifiers. TCRdb fed the 3' RACE reads into MiXCR, producing one record per CDR3 protein. The repertoire holds more than 75,000 distinct CDR3 sequences, 6% to 8.5% seen once, with roughly 1% in the top ten. This clonotype was recorded many times. The CDR3 totals 13 residues. V lost 6 bases and J lost 4, with 12 bases in between. Treatment indicated: PENTA 11 planned treatment interruption arm or continuous ART arm.

The gene calls are TRBV12-3 or TRBV12-4 and TRBJ1-2; no clear D. The TCR sequence derives from a pool of human donors with HIV. This specimen consisted of CD45RA+ CD4+ T cells from PBMCs, pooled from several time points, obtained from a donor given antiretroviral therapy, either interrupted or continuous. The subset here: naive CD4+ CD45RA+ CD45RO- T cells. CDR3 DNA: TGTGCCAGCAGCTGGGAAAGCGTCTATGGCTACACCTTC. It is translated as CASSWESVYGYTF.